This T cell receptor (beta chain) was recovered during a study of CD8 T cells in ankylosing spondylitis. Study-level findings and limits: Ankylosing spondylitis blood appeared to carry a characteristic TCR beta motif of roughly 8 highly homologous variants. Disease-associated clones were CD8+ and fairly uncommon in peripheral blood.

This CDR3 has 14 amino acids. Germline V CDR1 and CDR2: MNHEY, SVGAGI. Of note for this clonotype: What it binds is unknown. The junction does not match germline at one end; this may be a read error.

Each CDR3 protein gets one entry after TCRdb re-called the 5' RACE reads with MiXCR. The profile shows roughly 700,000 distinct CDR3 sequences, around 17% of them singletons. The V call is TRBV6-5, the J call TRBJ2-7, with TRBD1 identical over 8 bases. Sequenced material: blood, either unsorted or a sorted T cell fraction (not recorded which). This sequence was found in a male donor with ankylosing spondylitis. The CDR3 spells CARSYGQGAYEQYF. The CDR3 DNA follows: TGTGCCAGAAGTTACGGGCAGGGGGCTTACGAGCAGTACTTC.